This T cell receptor beta chain was observed in a study of blood T cell repertoires in COVID-19. Study summary: Some COVID-19 samples were acute and others convalescent; all came from the United States, Italy and Spain. T cells, B-cell-depleted T cells, or PBMCs supplied cDNA or gDNA.

Per the authors' pipeline: Counts of nucleated cells, estimated from reference gene primer amplification, were obtained. Repertoires were generated with immunoSEQ multiplex PCR, while TCRdb's copy carries only in-frame clones and drops some. The V and J calls and clone size come from that table; D and trimming were worked out from the DNA. The table records 65,000 or so clones, 75% to 90% of them present only once. V shed 2 bases and J 2 bases; nucleotides not matched to a gene: 8. Germline assignment: CDR1 SGHKS and CDR2 YYEKEE (reference sequence). This CDR3 spans 16 amino acids. Sample: peripheral blood. The TCR comes from an elderly man with acute or convalescent COVID-19. J is TRBJ1-1 and V is TRBV5-5; 8 bases map to TRBD1. Here the CDR3 reads CASSLGQGGGNTEAFF. DNA for the CDR3: TGTGCCAGCAGCTTAGGACAGGGTGGGGGAAACACTGAAGCTTTCTTT.